Shown below are 10 T cell receptor beta chains from a single sample sequenced in a study of blood T cell repertoires in COVID-19. Only in-frame clones appear in the TCRdb table, and some are missing; sequencing was by immunoSEQ multiplex PCR. Of 210,000 or so clones listed, 65% to 80% were seen once; the top ten hold roughly 14%. Sequences were obtained from peripheral blood. These receptors came from a man aged 45-65 years who had recovered from COVID-19.

This chain joins TRBV11-2 and TRBJ1-6; D perhaps matches TRBD1 (5 bases). This CDR3 has 15 residues. V was cut by 5 bases and J by 9 bases, with 17 bases left in between. Per germline, CDR1 SGHAT and CDR2 FQNNGV. This CDR3 reads CASSQGWAGRSPLHF. In DNA form, the CDR3 reads TGTGCCAGCAGCCAAGGGTGGGCAGGGCGTTCACCCCTCCACTTT.

The V gene is TRBV18, the J gene TRBJ1-3; tentative D call: TRBD1 (5 bases). Germline CDR1 and CDR2: KGHSH and LQKENI. CDR3 length: 17 residues. V was shortened by 4 bases and J by 0 bases, with 16 bases between the two germline ends. Here the CDR3 reads CASSLIPTAISGNTIYF. The CDR3 coding sequence is TGTGCCAGCTCACTCATCCCGACAGCCATCTCTGGAAACACCATATATTTT.

This clone occurred a few times. This chain joins TRBV7-6 and TRBJ2-1, with TRBD2 matching over 13 bases. The CDR3 is 17 amino acids. Trimming at V came to 5 bases and at J to 2 bases, leaving 6 bases not matched to a gene. CDR1 and CDR2 (germline): SGHVS, FNYEAQ. The CDR3 loop reads CASSQRTSGRTYNEQFF. The CDR3 nucleotides are TGTGCCAGCAGCCAACGGACTAGCGGGAGAACCTACAATGAGCAGTTCTTC.

J is TRBJ1-2 and V is TRBV7-3, with TRBD1 matching over 8 bases. Losses at the gene ends were 6 bases for V and 6 bases for J; bases not matched to a gene: 6. The CDR3 covers 13 residues. Germline V CDR1 and CDR2: SGHTA, FQGTGA. CDR3 DNA: TGTGCCAGCAGTTACGACAGGGGAAATGGCTACACCTTC. Its translation: CASSYDRGNGYTF.

The chain has TRBV5-4 and TRBJ2-1; 7 bases agree with TRBD2. This CDR3 is built from 15 residues. Germline CDR1 is SGHNT and CDR2 is YYREEE (reference sequence). The junction had 10 bases not matched to a gene; V was cut back by 0 bases and J by 10 bases. The CDR3 sequence is CASSLDLRETREQFF. DNA of the CDR3: TGTGCCAGCAGCTTGGATTTGCGGGAGACTAGGGAGCAGTTCTTC.

The J gene is TRBJ2-7, the V gene TRBV11-2, with D hard to call. V lost 0 bases to trimming and J lost 2 bases, with 11 bases between them. Germline values: CDR1 SGHAT, CDR2 FQNNGV. The CDR3 covers 15 residues. In DNA form, the CDR3 reads TGTGCCAGCAGCTTAGAGTTTTCGCGGACCTACGAGCAGTACTTC. Its protein product is CASSLEFSRTYEQYF.

In its sample, this clone was seen once. J is TRBJ1-5 and V is TRBV28; D may be TRBD1 (5 bases). The CDR3 loop spans 15 amino acids. Trimming removed 5 bases at V and 7 bases at J, with 18 bases between. Per germline, CDR1 MDHEN and CDR2 SYDVKM. The CDR3 sequence is CASSAPGGKGQPQHF. The CDR3 nucleotides read TGTGCCAGCAGTGCCCCGGGGGGGAAAGGACAGCCCCAGCATTTT. Full variable domain (remainder filled in from reference TRBV28 and TRBJ1-5): DVKVTQSSRYLVKRTGEKVFLECVQDMDHENMFWYRQDPGLGLRLIYFSYDVKMKEKGDIPEGYSVSREKKERFSLILESASTNQTSMYLCASSAPGGKGQPQHFGDGTRLSIL.

The rearrangement joins TRBV28 to TRBJ1-2; D is ambiguous. V lost 1 base, J lost 10 bases, and 10 bases lay in between. CDR1 and CDR2 (germline): MDHEN, SYDVKM. The CDR3 totals 12 residues. DNA of the CDR3: TGTGCCAGCAGTTTATTGTGGGCAGACTACACCTTC. It specifies CASSLLWADYTF.

This clone was recorded once. This chain connects TRBV4-3 to TRBJ2-6, with TRBD2 as a possible D gene (5 bases). The CDR3 extends over 18 amino acids. Between the trimmed V and J ends, which lost 4 bases and 0 bases, there was a span of 16 bases. Germline assignment: CDR1 LGHNA and CDR2 YSLEER. The CDR3 protein is CASSLHIGAVSGANVLTF. The CDR3 DNA sequence: TGCGCCAGCAGCCTCCACATAGGAGCGGTCTCTGGGGCCAACGTCCTGACTTTC.

The chain uses TRBV5-1 and TRBJ2-7; TRBD2 agrees at 9 bases. V was pared by 1 base and J by 5 bases, with 4 bases of the junction left unmatched. The CDR3 is 14 residues long. Germline V gives CDR1 SGHRS, CDR2 YFSETQ. This CDR3 is CASSLRSGSHEQYF. Here the CDR3 DNA reads TGCGCCAGCAGCTTGCGTAGCGGGAGCCACGAGCAGTACTTC.